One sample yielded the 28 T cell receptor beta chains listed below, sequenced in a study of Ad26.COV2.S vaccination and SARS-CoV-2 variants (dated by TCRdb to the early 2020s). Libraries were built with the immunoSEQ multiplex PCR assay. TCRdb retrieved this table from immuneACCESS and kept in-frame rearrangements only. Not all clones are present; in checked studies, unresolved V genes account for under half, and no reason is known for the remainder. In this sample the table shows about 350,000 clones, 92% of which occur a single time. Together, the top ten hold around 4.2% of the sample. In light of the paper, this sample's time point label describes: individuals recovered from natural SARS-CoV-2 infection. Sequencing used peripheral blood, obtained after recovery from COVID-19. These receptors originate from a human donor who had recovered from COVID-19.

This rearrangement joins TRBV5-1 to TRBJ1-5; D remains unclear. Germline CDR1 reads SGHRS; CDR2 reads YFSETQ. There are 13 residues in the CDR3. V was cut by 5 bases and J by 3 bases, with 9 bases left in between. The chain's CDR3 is CASSRGINQPQHF. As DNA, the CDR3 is TGCGCCAGCAGTCGAGGTATCAATCAGCCCCAGCATTTT.

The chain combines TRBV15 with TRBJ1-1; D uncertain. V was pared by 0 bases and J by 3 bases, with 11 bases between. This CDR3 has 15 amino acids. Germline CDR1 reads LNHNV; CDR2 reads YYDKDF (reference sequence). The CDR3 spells CATSREILGDTEAFF. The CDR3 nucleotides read TGTGCCACCAGCAGAGAGATCTTAGGTGACACTGAAGCTTTCTTT. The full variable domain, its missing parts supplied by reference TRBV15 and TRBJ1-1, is DAMVIQNPRYQVTQFGKPVTLSCSQTLNHNVMYWYQQKSSQAPKLLFHYYDKDFNNEADTPDNFQSRRPNTSFCFLDIRSPGLGDTAMYLCATSREILGDTEAFFGQGTRLTVV.

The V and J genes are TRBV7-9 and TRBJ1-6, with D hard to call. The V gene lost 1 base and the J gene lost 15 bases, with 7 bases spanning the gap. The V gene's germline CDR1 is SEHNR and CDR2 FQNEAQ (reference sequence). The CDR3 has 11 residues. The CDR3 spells CASSLGSFLHF. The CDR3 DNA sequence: TGTGCCAGCAGCTTAGGGTCGTTCCTCCACTTT.

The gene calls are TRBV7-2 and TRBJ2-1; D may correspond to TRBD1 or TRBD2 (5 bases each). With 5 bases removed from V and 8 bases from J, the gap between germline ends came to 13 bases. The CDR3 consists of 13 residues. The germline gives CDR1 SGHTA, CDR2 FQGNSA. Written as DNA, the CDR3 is TGTGCCAGCAGCCTTCTTAGAGGGGATGAGCAGTTCTTC. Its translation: CASSLLRGDEQFF. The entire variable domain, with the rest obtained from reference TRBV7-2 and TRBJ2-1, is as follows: GAGVSQSPSNKVTEKGKDVELRCDPISGHTALYWYRQSLGQGLEFLIYFQGNSAPDKSGLPSDRFSAERTGGSVSTLTIQRTQQEDSAVYLCASSLLRGDEQFFGPGTRLTVL.

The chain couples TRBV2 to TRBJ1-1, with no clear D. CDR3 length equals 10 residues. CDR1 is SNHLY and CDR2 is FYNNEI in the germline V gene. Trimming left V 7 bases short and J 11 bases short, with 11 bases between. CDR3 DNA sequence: TGTGCCAGCACGGGCCGCACCGCTTTCTTT. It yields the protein CASTGRTAFF.

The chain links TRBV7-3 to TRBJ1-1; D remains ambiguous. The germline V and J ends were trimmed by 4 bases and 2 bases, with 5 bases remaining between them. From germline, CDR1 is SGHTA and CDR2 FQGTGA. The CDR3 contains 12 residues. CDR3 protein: CASSSANTEAFF. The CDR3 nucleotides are TGTGCCAGCAGCTCAGCTAACACTGAAGCTTTCTTT.

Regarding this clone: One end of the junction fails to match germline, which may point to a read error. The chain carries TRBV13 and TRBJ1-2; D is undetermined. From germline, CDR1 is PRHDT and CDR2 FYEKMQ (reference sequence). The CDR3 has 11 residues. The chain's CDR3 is CASSGGWDLLF. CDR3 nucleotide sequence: TGTGCCAGCAGTGGCGGGTGGGATCTGCTCTTC. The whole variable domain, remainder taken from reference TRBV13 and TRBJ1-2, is AAGVIQSPRHLIKEKRETATLKCYPIPRHDTVYWYQQGPGQDPQFLISFYEKMQSDKGSIPDRFSAQQFSDYHSELNMSSLELGDSALYFCASSGGWDLLFGSGTRLTVV.

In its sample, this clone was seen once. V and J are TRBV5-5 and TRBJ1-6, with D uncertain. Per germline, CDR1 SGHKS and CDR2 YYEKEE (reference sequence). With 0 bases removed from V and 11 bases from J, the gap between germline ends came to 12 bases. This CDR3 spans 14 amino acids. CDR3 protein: CASSLEGSLAPLHF. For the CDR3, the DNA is TGTGCCAGCAGCTTGGAGGGTAGCCTAGCACCCCTCCACTTT.

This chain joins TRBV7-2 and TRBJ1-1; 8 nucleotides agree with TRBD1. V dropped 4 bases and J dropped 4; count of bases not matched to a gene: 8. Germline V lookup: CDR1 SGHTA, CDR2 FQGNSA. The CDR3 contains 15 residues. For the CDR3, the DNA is TGTGCCAGCAGCTCGATGAACAGGGGGGGCACTGAAGCTTTCTTT. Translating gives CASSSMNRGGTEAFF.

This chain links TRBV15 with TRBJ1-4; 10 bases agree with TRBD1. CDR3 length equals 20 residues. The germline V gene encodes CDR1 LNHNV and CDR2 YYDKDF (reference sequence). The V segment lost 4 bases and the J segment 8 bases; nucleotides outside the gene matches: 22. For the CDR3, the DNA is TGTGCCACCAGCACGCACCAGAAATGGGACAGGGGCTCGGTAGGGGAAAAACTGTTTTTT. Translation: CATSTHQKWDRGSVGEKLFF.

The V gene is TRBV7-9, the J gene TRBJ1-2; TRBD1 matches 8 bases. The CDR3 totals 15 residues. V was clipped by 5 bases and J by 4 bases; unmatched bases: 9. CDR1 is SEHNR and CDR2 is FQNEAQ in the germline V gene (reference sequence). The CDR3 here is CASSPTTGDSYGYTF. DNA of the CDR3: TGTGCCAGCAGCCCGACGACAGGGGATAGCTATGGCTACACCTTC.

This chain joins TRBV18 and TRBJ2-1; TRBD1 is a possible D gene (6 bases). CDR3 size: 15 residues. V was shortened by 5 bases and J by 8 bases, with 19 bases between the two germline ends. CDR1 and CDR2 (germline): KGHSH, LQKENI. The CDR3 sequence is CASSIDQGLGYEQFF. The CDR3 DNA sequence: TGTGCCAGCTCAATCGACCAGGGGCTTGGTTATGAGCAGTTCTTC.

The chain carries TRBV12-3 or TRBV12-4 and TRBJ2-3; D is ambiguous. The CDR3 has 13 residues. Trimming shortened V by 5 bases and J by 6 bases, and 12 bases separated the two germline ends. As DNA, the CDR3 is TGTGCCAGCAGTGCCCTCGGCCGGGATACGCAGTATTTT. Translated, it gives CASSALGRDTQYF.

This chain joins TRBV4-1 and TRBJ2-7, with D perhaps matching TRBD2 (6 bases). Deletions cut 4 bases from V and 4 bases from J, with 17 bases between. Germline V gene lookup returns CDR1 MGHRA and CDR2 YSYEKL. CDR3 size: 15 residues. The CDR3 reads CASSPRDLMGYEQYF. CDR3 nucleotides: TGCGCCAGCAGCCCCCGGGACTTAATGGGATACGAGCAGTACTTC.

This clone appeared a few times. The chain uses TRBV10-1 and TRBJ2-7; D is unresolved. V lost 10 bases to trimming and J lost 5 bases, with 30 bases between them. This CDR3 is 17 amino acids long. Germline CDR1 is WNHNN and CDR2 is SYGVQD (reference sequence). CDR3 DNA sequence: TGCGCCAACAAGATTACGACGCTTGATCATCCCGAGGACGAGCAGTACTTC. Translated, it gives CANKITTLDHPEDEQYF.

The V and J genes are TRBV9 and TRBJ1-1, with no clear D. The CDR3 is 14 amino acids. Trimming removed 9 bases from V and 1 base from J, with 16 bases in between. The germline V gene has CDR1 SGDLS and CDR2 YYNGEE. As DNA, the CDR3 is TGTGCCAACCCATCGGCACCCGCGAACACTGAAGCTTTCTTT. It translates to CANPSAPANTEAFF.

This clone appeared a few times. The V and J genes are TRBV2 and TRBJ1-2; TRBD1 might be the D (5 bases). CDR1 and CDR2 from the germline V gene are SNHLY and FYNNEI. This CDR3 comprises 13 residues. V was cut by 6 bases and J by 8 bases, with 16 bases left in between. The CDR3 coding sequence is TGTGCCAGCAGGGGACGCCCTGCCATCGGCTACACCTTC. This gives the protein CASRGRPAIGYTF.

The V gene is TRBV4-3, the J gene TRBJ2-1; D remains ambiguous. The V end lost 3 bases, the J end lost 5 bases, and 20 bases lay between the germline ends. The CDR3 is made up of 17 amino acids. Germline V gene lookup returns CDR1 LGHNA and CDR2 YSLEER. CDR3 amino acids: CASSQAPAGNLDNEQFF. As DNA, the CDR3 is TGCGCCAGCAGCCAGGCCCCTGCAGGTAATCTGGACAATGAGCAGTTCTTC.

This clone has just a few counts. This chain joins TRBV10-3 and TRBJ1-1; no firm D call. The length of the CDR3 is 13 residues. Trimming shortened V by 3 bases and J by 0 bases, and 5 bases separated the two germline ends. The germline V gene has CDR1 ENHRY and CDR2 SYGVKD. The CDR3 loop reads CAISESVNTEAFF. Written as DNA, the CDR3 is TGTGCCATCAGTGAATCAGTGAACACTGAAGCTTTCTTT.

CDR3 sequence reads: CASSLSGGAEQETQYF. DNA for the CDR3: TGTGCCAGCAGCCTAAGCGGGGGCGCGGAGCAAGAGACCCAGTACTTC. The chain is built from TRBV3-1 (or the pseudogene TRBV3-2) and TRBJ2-5, with 8 bases aligning to TRBD2. The CDR3 loop spans 16 amino acids. Unmatched junction bases numbered 9, after V lost 4 bases and J lost 2 bases. CDR1 is LGHDT, CDR2 YNNKEL, per germline (reference sequence).

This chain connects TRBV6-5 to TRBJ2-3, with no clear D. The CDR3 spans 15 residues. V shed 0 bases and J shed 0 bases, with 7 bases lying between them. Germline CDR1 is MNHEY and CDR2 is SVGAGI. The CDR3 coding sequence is TGTGCCAGCAGTTACTCGATAGCAAGCACAGATACGCAGTATTTT. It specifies CASSYSIASTDTQYF.

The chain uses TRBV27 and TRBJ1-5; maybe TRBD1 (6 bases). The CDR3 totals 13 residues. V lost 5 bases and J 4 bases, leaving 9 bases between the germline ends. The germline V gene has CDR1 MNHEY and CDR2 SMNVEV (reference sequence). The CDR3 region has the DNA TGTGCCAGCAGTCAGGACAGAAATCAGCCCCAGCATTTT. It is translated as CASSQDRNQPQHF.

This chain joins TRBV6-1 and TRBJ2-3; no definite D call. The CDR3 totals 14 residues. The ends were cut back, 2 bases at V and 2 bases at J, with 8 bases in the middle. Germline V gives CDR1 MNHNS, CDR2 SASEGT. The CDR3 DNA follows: TGTGCCAGCAGTGAACGCGGCCTCACAGATACGCAGTATTTT. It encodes CASSERGLTDTQYF.

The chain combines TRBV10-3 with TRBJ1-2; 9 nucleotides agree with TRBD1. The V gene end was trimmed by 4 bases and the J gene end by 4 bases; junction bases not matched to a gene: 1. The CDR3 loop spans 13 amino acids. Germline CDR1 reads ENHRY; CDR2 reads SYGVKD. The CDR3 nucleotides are TGTGCCATCAGTGGGGGACAGGGCTATGGCTACACCTTC. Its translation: CAISGGQGYGYTF.

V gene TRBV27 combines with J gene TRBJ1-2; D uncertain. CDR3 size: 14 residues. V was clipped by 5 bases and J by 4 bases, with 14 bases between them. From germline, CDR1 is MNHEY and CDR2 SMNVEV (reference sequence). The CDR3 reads CASSREALIYGYTF. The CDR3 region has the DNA TGTGCCAGCAGTCGCGAGGCCCTCATCTATGGCTACACCTTC.

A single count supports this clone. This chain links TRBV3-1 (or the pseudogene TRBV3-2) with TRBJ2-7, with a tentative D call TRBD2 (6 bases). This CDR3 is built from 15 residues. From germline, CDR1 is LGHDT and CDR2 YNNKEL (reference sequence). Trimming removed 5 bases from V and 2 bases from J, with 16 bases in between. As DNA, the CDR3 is TGTGCCAGCAGCGGCGGGACTCCAGGTGCCTACGAGCAGTACTTC. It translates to CASSGGTPGAYEQYF.

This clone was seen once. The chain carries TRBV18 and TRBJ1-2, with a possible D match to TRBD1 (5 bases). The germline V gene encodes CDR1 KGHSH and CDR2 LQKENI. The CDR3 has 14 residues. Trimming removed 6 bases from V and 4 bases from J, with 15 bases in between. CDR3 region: CASSLGGGTYGYTF. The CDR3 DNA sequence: TGTGCCAGCTCCCTAGGTGGTGGGACCTATGGCTACACCTTC.

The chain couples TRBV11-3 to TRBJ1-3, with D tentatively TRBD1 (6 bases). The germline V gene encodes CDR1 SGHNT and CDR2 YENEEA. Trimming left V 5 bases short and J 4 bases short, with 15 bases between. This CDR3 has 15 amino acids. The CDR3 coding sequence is TGTGCCAGCAGCGGAGCCGGGGACACCGGAAACACCATATATTTT. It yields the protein CASSGAGDTGNTIYF.